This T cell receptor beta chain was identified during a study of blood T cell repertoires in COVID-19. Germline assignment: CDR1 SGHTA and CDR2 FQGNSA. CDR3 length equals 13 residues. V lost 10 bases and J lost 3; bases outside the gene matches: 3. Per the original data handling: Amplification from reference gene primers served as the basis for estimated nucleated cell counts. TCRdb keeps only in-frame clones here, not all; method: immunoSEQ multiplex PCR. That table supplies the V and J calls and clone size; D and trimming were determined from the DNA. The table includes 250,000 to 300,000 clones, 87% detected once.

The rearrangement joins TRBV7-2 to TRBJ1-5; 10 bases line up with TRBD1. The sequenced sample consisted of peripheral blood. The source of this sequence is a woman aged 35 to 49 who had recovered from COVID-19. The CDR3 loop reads CATGQGNNQPQHF. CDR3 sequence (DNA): TGTGCCACGGGACAGGGGAACAATCAGCCCCAGCATTTT.